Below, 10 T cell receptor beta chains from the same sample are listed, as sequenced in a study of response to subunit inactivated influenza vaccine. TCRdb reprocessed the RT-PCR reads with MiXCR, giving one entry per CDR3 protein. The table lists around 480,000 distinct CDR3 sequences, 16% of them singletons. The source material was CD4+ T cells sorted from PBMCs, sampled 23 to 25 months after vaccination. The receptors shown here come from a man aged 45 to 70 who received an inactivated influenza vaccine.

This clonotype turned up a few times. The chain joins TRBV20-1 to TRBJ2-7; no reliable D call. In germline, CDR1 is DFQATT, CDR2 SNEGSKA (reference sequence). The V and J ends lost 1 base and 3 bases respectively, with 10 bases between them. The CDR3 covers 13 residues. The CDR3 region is CSARAQWSYEQYF. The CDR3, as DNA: TGCAGTGCTAGAGCCCAGTGGAGCTACGAGCAGTACTTC.

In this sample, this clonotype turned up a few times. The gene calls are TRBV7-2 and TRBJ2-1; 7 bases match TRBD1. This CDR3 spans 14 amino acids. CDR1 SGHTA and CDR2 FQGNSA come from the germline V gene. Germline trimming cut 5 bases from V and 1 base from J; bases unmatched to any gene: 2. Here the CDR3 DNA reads TGTGCCAGCAGCGGGGGACAGTCCTACAATGAGCAGTTCTTC. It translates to CASSGGQSYNEQFF.

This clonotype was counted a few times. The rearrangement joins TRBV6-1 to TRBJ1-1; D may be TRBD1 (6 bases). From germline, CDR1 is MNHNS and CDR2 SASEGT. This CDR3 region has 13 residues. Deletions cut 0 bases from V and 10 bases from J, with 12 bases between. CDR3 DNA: TGTGCCAGCAGTGAAGCGCAGAGGGGGACAGCTTTCTTT. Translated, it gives CASSEAQRGTAFF.

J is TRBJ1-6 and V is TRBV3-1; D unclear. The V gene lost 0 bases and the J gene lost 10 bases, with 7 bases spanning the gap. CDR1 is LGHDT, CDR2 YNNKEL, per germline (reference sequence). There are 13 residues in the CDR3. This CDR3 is CASSQDGESPLHF. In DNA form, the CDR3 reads TGTGCCAGCAGCCAAGATGGGGAATCACCCCTCCACTTT.

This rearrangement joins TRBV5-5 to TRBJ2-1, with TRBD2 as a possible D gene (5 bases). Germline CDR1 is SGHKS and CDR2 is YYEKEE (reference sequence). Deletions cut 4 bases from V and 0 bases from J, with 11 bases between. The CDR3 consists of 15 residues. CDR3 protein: CASSLGLASYNEQFF. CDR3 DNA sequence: TGTGCCAGCAGCCTTGGGCTAGCCTCCTACAATGAGCAGTTCTTC. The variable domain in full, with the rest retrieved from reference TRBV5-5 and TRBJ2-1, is DAGVTQSPTHLIKTRGQQVTLRCSPISGHKSVSWYQQVLGQGPQFIFQYYEKEERGRGNFPDRFSARQFPNYSSELNVNALLLGDSALYLCASSLGLASYNEQFFGPGTRLTVL.

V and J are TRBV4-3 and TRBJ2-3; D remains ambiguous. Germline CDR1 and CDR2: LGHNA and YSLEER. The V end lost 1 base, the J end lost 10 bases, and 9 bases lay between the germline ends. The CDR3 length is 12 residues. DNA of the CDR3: TGCGCCAGCAGCCAAGGGGTAGGGCCGCAGTATTTT. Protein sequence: CASSQGVGPQYF.

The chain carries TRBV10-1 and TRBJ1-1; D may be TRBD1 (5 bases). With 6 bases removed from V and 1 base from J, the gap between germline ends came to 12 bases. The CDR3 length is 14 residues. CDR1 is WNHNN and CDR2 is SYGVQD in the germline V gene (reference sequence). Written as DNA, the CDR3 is TGCGCCAGCAGGGAGGGACGTCAGAACACTGAAGCTTTCTTT. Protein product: CASREGRQNTEAFF.

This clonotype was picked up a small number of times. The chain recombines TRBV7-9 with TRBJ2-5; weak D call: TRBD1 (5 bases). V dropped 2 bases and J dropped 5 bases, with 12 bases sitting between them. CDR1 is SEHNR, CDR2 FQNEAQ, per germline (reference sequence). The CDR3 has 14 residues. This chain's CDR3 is CASSLRGLTETQYF. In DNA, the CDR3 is TGTGCCAGCAGCTTAAGGGGCCTCACGGAGACCCAGTACTTC.

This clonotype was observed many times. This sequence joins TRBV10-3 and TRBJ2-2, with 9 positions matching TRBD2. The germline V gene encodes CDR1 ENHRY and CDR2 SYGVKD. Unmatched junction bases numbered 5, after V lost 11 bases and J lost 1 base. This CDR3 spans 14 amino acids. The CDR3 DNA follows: TGTGCCTCGAGACTAGCGGAGAACACCGGGGAGCTGTTTTTT. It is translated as CASRLAENTGELFF.

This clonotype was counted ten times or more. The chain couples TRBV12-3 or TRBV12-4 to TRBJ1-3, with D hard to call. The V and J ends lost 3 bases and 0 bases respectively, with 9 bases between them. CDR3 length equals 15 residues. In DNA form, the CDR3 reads TGTGCCAGCAGTTTCGGTCAATACTCTGGAAACACCATATATTTT. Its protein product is CASSFGQYSGNTIYF.